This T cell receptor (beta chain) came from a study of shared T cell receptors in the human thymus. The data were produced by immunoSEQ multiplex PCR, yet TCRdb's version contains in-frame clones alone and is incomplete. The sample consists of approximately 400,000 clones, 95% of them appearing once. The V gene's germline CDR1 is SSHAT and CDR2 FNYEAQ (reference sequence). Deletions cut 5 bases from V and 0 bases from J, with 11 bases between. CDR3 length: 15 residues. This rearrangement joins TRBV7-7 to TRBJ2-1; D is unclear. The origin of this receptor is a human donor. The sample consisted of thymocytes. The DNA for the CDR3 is TGTGCCAGCAGCCCAATCCAAAGCTCCTACAATGAGCAGTTCTTC. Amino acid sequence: CASSPIQSSYNEQFF.